What follows are 32 T cell receptor beta chains derived from one specimen sequenced in a study of regulatory T cells in long-lasting Graves disease. Combining iRepertoire HTBI primers with Arm-PCR of CDR3 regions, the authors built TCR beta libraries. TCRdb itself ran the multiplex PCR reads through MiXCR, one entry per CDR3 protein. The repertoire has more than 300,000 distinct CDR3 sequences, 15% to 20% of them found once; the top ten carry over 25%. Indicated time point: persistent/refractory GD, antithyroid drugs over 5 years with positive TRAb. Preparation of the TCR library used RNA extracted from PBMCs. The sample consisted of peripheral blood mononuclear cells (PBMCs), taken when the disease was refractory, from a patient treated with antithyroid drugs. These receptors all come from a female donor with Graves disease.

This clonotype was recorded once. The V and J genes are TRBV12-3 or TRBV12-4 and TRBJ2-1; 14 bases align to TRBD2. Trimming at V came to 4 bases and at J to 3 bases, leaving 2 bases not matched to a gene. This CDR3 spans 16 amino acids. The CDR3: CASSSGTSGSYNEQFF. The CDR3, as DNA: TGTGCCAGCAGTTCGGGGACTAGCGGGAGCTACAATGAGCAGTTCTTC.

The table lists this clonotype with a few counts. The rearrangement uses TRBV4-2 and TRBJ1-2; D is undetermined. V dropped 2 bases and J dropped 2 bases, with 18 bases sitting between them. The CDR3 is made up of 17 amino acids. Germline loops: CDR1 LGHNA, CDR2 YNFKEQ. The CDR3 loop reads CASSQHEGDFPNYGYTF. DNA of the CDR3: TGTGCCAGCAGCCAACACGAAGGAGATTTTCCCAACTATGGCTACACCTTC.

This clonotype was observed at least ten times. V and J are TRBV7-2 and TRBJ2-4; TRBD1 might be the D (7 bases). Germline CDR1 reads SGHTA; CDR2 reads FQGNSA. Trimming pared 5 bases from V and 6 bases from J, leaving 17 bases between. The CDR3 extends over 15 amino acids. The CDR3 nucleotides read TGTGCCAGCAGCAACCAGGGGGGCGGAGGAAACATTCAGTACTTC. This codes for CASSNQGGGGNIQYF.

There are a few counts of this clonotype. J is TRBJ1-5 and V is TRBV7-2; D unclear. Germline CDR1 SGHTA, CDR2 FQGNSA. With 1 base removed from V and 9 bases from J, the gap between germline ends came to 13 bases. There are 14 residues in the CDR3. Here the CDR3 reads CASSLERTGSPQHF. The CDR3 nucleotides are TGTGCCAGCAGCTTAGAACGGACCGGGTCGCCCCAGCATTTT.

This clonotype was seen more than once but under ten times. The gene calls are TRBV2 and TRBJ2-3; possibly TRBD1 or TRBD2 for D (5 bases each). The CDR3 is made up of 15 amino acids. The V gene lost 6 bases and the J gene lost 7 bases, with 20 bases spanning the gap. Germline-derived CDR1 and CDR2 are SNHLY and FYNNEI. The DNA for the CDR3 is TGTGCCAGCAGCTTCGACTGGGGGTCCCTACATACGCAGTATTTT. It specifies CASSFDWGSLHTQYF.

In its sample, this clonotype was seen once. This may arise from a read error, as a much more abundant clone is one base away. The J gene is TRBJ2-6, the V gene TRBV2; D could derive from TRBD1 or TRBD2 (5 bases each). Germline CDR1 and CDR2: SNHLY and FYNNEI. The CDR3 has 14 amino acids. CDR3: CVSRGVPGANVLTF. CDR3 nucleotide sequence: TGTGTCAGCAGAGGGGTACCTGGGGCCAACGTCCTGACTTTC.

This clonotype was detected only a few times. The rearrangement links TRBV29-1 to TRBJ2-7; the match to TRBD1 covers 7 bases. V was clipped by 7 bases and J by 9 bases; unmatched bases: 9. Germline V gene lookup returns CDR1 SQVTM and CDR2 ANQGSEA. The CDR3 contains 11 residues. This chain's CDR3 is CSAETGERQYF. The CDR3 bases are TGCAGCGCAGAAACAGGGGAGAGGCAGTACTTC.

This clonotype was counted between two and nine times. This could be a read error, since a much larger clone is one nucleotide away. The chain is built from TRBV27 and TRBJ2-7, with 8 bases that match TRBD1. Germline loops: CDR1 MNHEY, CDR2 SMNVEV (reference sequence). This CDR3 spans 16 amino acids. V trimming: 5 bases; J trimming: 3 bases; junction bases outside the gene matches: 12. CDR3 region: CASSAQGGTGLYEQYF. The CDR3 region has the DNA TGTGCCAGCAGTGCACAGGGGGGAACGGGCCTCTACGAGCAGTACTTC.

The V gene is TRBV9, the J gene TRBJ2-3, with 7 bases aligning to TRBD1. CDR1 SGDLS and CDR2 YYNGEE come from the germline V gene. Trimming at V came to 4 bases and at J to 9 bases, leaving 14 bases not matched to a gene. This CDR3 contains 15 residues. The CDR3 DNA reads TGTGCCAGCAGCAATGGGGGACAGACGATAGGGACGCAGTATTTT. Amino acid sequence: CASSNGGQTIGTQYF.

The V call is TRBV7-9, the J call TRBJ2-7; TRBD1 might be the D (5 bases). The germline gives CDR1 SEHNR, CDR2 FQNEAQ (reference sequence). Between the trimmed V and J ends, which lost 3 bases and 5 bases, there was a span of 11 bases. The CDR3 spans 13 residues. The CDR3 DNA follows: TGTGCCAGCAGCTTGGGAAGACAGCACGAGCAGTACTTC. Translated, it gives CASSLGRQHEQYF.

This clonotype has just a few counts. Relative to the germline gene, one junction end is altered; a read error may explain this. The chain employs TRBV7-7 and TRBJ2-2; 13 bases map to TRBD2. The germline V gene encodes CDR1 SSHAT and CDR2 FNYEAQ (reference sequence). The CDR3 is made up of 16 amino acids. CDR3 sequence (DNA): TGTGCTAGCAGCGCTTGGACTAGCGGGGGTTCTGGGGAGCTGTTTTTT. This translates into CASSAWTSGGSGELFF.

This clonotype came up many times. The genes are TRBV30 and TRBJ1-1, with D hard to call. Trimming took 1 base from V and 2 from J, leaving 8 bases between them. Germline V gives CDR1 GTSNPN, CDR2 SVGIG (reference sequence). The CDR3 is made up of 13 amino acids. The DNA of the CDR3 is TGTGCCTGGAGTGGGGAAGCCAACACTGAAGCTTTCTTT. Translating it yields CAWSGEANTEAFF.

This clonotype was counted many times. CDR3 bases: TGTGCCAGCAGTTACTGGTCAGCCCCCTACGAGCAGTACTTC. Amino acid sequence: CASSYWSAPYEQYF. The chain has TRBV6-5 and TRBJ2-7; unclear D gene. The CDR3 contains 14 residues. V lost 1 base to trimming and J lost 2 bases, with 9 bases between them. Germline CDR1 MNHEY, CDR2 SVGAGI.

On this clonotype: At one end, the junction sequence differs from germline, possibly due to a read error. V is TRBV14 and J is TRBJ1-2, with D possibly being TRBD1 (5 bases). The length of the CDR3 is 14 residues. Germline CDR1 SGHDN, CDR2 FVKESK. Here the CDR3 reads CANSQRQIDKGYTF. CDR3 in DNA: TGTGCCAACAGCCAGAGACAGATTGATAAAGGCTACACCTTC.

The V and J genes are TRBV28 and TRBJ1-1, with no clear D. From germline, CDR1 is MDHEN and CDR2 SYDVKM. The CDR3 extends over 14 amino acids. Trimming took off 3 bases at V and 4 bases at J, with 12 bases between the two ends. This chain's CDR3 is CASSLRAETTEAFF. Here the CDR3 DNA reads TGTGCCAGCAGTTTGCGCGCAGAAACCACTGAAGCTTTCTTT.

This clonotype showed up just a few times. This chain links TRBV5-1 with TRBJ2-5; D is perhaps TRBD2 (6 bases). Germline CDR1 and CDR2: SGHRS and YFSETQ. Trimming removed 1 base from V and 7 bases from J, with 20 bases in between. The CDR3 totals 16 residues. The CDR3 is CASSLFAEGSLGTQYF. The CDR3 DNA reads as TGCGCCAGCAGCTTGTTCGCGGAGGGGAGTCTGGGGACCCAGTACTTC.

This clonotype came up a few times. V gene TRBV6-1 combines with J gene TRBJ1-5; D perhaps matches TRBD1 (5 bases). In germline, CDR1 is MNHNS, CDR2 SASEGT. This CDR3 is 14 amino acids long. V lost 6 bases and J lost 6, with 15 bases in between. The CDR3 DNA reads TGTGCCAGCAGAAACACGGGGGATTCTCAGCCCCAGCATTTT. Translated: CASRNTGDSQPQHF.

This clonotype was seen a handful of times. The V and J genes are TRBV30 and TRBJ1-6; D unclear. Germline V gives CDR1 GTSNPN, CDR2 SVGIG (reference sequence). The CDR3 is made up of 13 amino acids. V lost 1 base, J lost 9 bases, and 10 bases lay in between. In DNA, the CDR3 is TGTGCCTGGAGTGCACCCCACGGTTCACCCCTCCACTTT. Protein sequence: CAWSAPHGSPLHF. Supplemented by reference TRBV30 and TRBJ1-6, the full variable domain reads SQTIHQWPATLVQPVGSPLSLECTVEGTSNPNLYWYRQAAGRGLQLLFYSVGIGQISSEVPQNLSASRPQDRQFILSSKKLLLSDSGFYLCAWSAPHGSPLHFGNGTRLTVT.

The rearrangement links TRBV4-1 to TRBJ1-2, with 8 bases lining up with TRBD1. V trimming: 2 bases; J trimming: 0 bases; junction bases outside the gene matches: 11. The CDR3 runs 18 residues. The germline gives CDR1 MGHRA, CDR2 YSYEKL. The CDR3, as DNA: TGCGCCAGCAGCCAAAGGGCCCACCCGGGACAGGCTAACTATGGCTACACCTTC. Encoded protein: CASSQRAHPGQANYGYTF.

The chain has TRBV7-8 and TRBJ2-7, with 11 bases identical to TRBD2. CDR1 SGHVS and CDR2 FQNEAQ come from the germline V gene. The V gene end was trimmed by 1 base and the J gene end by 4 bases; junction bases not matched to a gene: 12. The CDR3 has 18 residues. CDR3 protein: CASSLVGSGRAVEYEQYF. The CDR3 region has the DNA TGTGCCAGCAGCTTAGTAGGTAGCGGGAGGGCCGTCGAGTACGAGCAGTACTTC.

This clonotype was counted many times. V is TRBV11-2 and J is TRBJ1-6; D may be TRBD1 (5 bases). Trimming removed 5 bases from V and 8 bases from J, with 25 bases in between. Germline-derived CDR1 and CDR2 are SGHAT and FQNNGV. This CDR3 is 18 amino acids long. CDR3 DNA sequence: TGTGCCAGCAGCCACCACTGGCGGGGGAAGGGAGAAGATTCACCCCTCCACTTT. Its translation: CASSHHWRGKGEDSPLHF.

The V gene is TRBV29-1, the J gene TRBJ1-3, with 7 nucleotides matching TRBD1. The J segment lost 3 bases and the V segment lost 4 bases, leaving 6 bases of the junction unmatched. Germline CDR1 is SQVTM and CDR2 is ANQGSEA. CDR3 length: 14 amino acids. CDR3 sequence reads: CSVGGGAFGNTIYF. DNA for the CDR3: TGCAGCGTTGGAGGGGGCGCGTTTGGAAACACCATATATTTT.

The chain carries TRBV6-1 and TRBJ2-7; either TRBD1 or TRBD2 may fit D (6 bases each). Trimming stripped 6 bases from V and 6 bases from J, with 15 bases between. Germline V gene lookup returns CDR1 MNHNS and CDR2 SASEGT. CDR3 length: 13 residues. DNA for the CDR3: TGTGCCAGCAGGCGGGACACTGGAGTCGAGCAGTACTTC. Translation: CASRRDTGVEQYF.

With respect to this clonotype: Since the CDR3 does not end with the conserved phenylalanine or tryptophan, this likely comes from a read error. J is TRBJ2-7 and V is TRBV20-1; the D gene is possibly TRBD1 (5 bases). With 2 bases removed from V and 5 bases from J, the gap between germline ends came to 19 bases. This CDR3 has 15 residues. Germline loops: CDR1 DFQATT, CDR2 SNEGSKA (reference sequence). CDR3 loop: CSARSVGRAQHEQYL. The CDR3 coding sequence is TGCAGTGCTAGATCGGTTGGCAGGGCACAGCACGAGCAGTACCTC.

This clonotype showed up many times. CDR3 in amino acids: CARKVRDRVQETQYF. The CDR3 DNA follows: TGTGCCAGGAAAGTCCGGGACAGGGTTCAAGAGACCCAGTACTTC. The chain employs TRBV28 and TRBJ2-5; 9 positions match TRBD1. Germline loops: CDR1 MDHEN, CDR2 SYDVKM. This CDR3 has 15 residues. V lost 9 bases to trimming and J lost 2 bases; unmatched junction nucleotides: 10. The full variable domain, its missing parts supplied by reference TRBV28 and TRBJ2-5, is DVKVTQSSRYLVKRTGEKVFLECVQDMDHENMFWYRQDPGLGLRLIYFSYDVKMKEKGDIPEGYSVSREKKERFSLILESASTNQTSMYLCARKVRDRVQETQYFGPGTRLLVL.

This clonotype was observed a handful of times. This chain links TRBV6-1 with TRBJ1-2; TRBD1 aligns across 8 bases. V shed 6 bases, J shed 8 bases, and the junction held 11 bases outside the gene matches. Germline assignment: CDR1 MNHNS and CDR2 SASEGT. This CDR3 region has 14 residues. As DNA, the CDR3 is TGTGCCAGCAGAGGCAGGGGGCTTAGATTCGGCTACACCTTC. It is translated as CASRGRGLRFGYTF.

V is TRBV6-1 and J is TRBJ1-5; 8 bases are a match to TRBD1. With 6 bases clipped from V and 5 bases from J, the junction kept 9 bases outside the gene matches. Germline CDR1 is MNHNS and CDR2 is SASEGT. The CDR3 is 15 residues long. The CDR3 spells CASSPGQGPYQPQHF. Written as DNA, the CDR3 is TGTGCCAGCAGCCCCGGACAGGGCCCATATCAGCCCCAGCATTTT.

The rearrangement joins TRBV2 to TRBJ2-3; tentatively, D is TRBD1 (6 bases). Per the germline V gene, CDR1 is SNHLY and CDR2 is FYNNEI. The CDR3 contains 13 residues. Trimming took off 6 bases at V and 5 bases at J, with 12 bases between the two ends. In DNA form, the CDR3 reads TGTGCCAGCAGCTCAGGGGCCGGAGATACGCAGTATTTT. Protein sequence: CASSSGAGDTQYF.

In its sample, this clonotype was seen many times. The genes are TRBV27 and TRBJ1-1, with TRBD1 as a possible D gene (5 bases). The germline CDR1 and CDR2 sequences are MNHEY and SMNVEV (reference sequence). V was trimmed by 5 bases and J by 1 base, leaving 14 bases between them. The CDR3 covers 15 residues. For the CDR3, the DNA is TGTGCCAGCAGTCCACCGGGACGATGGAACACTGAAGCTTTCTTT. Protein product: CASSPPGRWNTEAFF.

In its sample, this clonotype was seen many times. This chain uses TRBV28 with TRBJ2-5; 7 bases are a match to TRBD2. The germline CDR1 and CDR2 sequences are MDHEN and SYDVKM. V trimming: 5 bases; J trimming: 5 bases; junction bases outside the gene matches: 8. The CDR3 runs 14 residues. The CDR3 region has the DNA TGTGCCAGCAGTCCGAGACTAGCCTGGGAGACCCAGTACTTC. Translation gives CASSPRLAWETQYF. The full variable domain, rest sourced from reference TRBV28 and TRBJ2-5, is DVKVTQSSRYLVKRTGEKVFLECVQDMDHENMFWYRQDPGLGLRLIYFSYDVKMKEKGDIPEGYSVSREKKERFSLILESASTNQTSMYLCASSPRLAWETQYFGPGTRLLVL.

This chain uses TRBV6-1 with TRBJ1-2, with no clear D. Germline V gene data show CDR1 as MNHNS and CDR2 as SASEGT. This CDR3 region has 14 residues. The ends were cut back, 6 bases at V and 5 bases at J, with 16 bases in the middle. This CDR3 reads CASSQDKPPYGYTF. The CDR3 DNA reads as TGTGCCAGCAGCCAAGACAAGCCCCCTTATGGCTACACCTTC.

This clonotype occurred a few times. The V gene is TRBV7-2, the J gene TRBJ1-2, with TRBD1 matching over 10 bases. Unmatched junction bases numbered 5, after V lost 0 bases and J lost 4 bases. The CDR3 is made up of 16 amino acids. CDR1 and CDR2 (germline): SGHTA, FQGNSA. CDR3 in DNA: TGTGCCAGCAGCTTAGCGTCCGGGACAGGGGTCTATGGCTACACCTTC. It encodes CASSLASGTGVYGYTF.